Shown below are 3 T cell receptor beta chains from a single sample sequenced in a study of T cells expressing NK-cell markers. TCRdb reanalyzed the 5' RACE reads and collapses them to one entry per CDR3 protein, without DNA. The sample has over 350,000 distinct CDR3 sequences. Sequencing was carried out using blood T cells: a sorted CD56 or NKG2C T cell subset, CD4+ or CD8+ T cells, or bulk PBMC T cells (not recorded which). The receptors shown here come from a woman aged 50 to 60 in good health.

This sequence joins TRBV4-2 and TRBJ2-2; TCRdb's D gene call, TRBD2, goes unchecked for lack of DNA. Germline values: CDR1 LGHNA, CDR2 YNFKEQ. The CDR3 sequence is 20 residues long. The CDR3 reads CASSQETRWSVAGYTGELFF.

This rearrangement joins TRBV12-3 or TRBV12-4 to TRBJ2-2; TCRdb outputs TRBD2, but without DNA this stays unchecked. The CDR3 runs to 17 residues. CDR3 sequence: CASSSPDRDWNTGELFF.

This sequence joins TRBV4-1 and TRBJ1-3. The germline V gene encodes CDR1 MGHRA and CDR2 YSYEKL. The CDR3 is 16 residues long. CDR3 region: CASSQGGSLLGNTIYF.